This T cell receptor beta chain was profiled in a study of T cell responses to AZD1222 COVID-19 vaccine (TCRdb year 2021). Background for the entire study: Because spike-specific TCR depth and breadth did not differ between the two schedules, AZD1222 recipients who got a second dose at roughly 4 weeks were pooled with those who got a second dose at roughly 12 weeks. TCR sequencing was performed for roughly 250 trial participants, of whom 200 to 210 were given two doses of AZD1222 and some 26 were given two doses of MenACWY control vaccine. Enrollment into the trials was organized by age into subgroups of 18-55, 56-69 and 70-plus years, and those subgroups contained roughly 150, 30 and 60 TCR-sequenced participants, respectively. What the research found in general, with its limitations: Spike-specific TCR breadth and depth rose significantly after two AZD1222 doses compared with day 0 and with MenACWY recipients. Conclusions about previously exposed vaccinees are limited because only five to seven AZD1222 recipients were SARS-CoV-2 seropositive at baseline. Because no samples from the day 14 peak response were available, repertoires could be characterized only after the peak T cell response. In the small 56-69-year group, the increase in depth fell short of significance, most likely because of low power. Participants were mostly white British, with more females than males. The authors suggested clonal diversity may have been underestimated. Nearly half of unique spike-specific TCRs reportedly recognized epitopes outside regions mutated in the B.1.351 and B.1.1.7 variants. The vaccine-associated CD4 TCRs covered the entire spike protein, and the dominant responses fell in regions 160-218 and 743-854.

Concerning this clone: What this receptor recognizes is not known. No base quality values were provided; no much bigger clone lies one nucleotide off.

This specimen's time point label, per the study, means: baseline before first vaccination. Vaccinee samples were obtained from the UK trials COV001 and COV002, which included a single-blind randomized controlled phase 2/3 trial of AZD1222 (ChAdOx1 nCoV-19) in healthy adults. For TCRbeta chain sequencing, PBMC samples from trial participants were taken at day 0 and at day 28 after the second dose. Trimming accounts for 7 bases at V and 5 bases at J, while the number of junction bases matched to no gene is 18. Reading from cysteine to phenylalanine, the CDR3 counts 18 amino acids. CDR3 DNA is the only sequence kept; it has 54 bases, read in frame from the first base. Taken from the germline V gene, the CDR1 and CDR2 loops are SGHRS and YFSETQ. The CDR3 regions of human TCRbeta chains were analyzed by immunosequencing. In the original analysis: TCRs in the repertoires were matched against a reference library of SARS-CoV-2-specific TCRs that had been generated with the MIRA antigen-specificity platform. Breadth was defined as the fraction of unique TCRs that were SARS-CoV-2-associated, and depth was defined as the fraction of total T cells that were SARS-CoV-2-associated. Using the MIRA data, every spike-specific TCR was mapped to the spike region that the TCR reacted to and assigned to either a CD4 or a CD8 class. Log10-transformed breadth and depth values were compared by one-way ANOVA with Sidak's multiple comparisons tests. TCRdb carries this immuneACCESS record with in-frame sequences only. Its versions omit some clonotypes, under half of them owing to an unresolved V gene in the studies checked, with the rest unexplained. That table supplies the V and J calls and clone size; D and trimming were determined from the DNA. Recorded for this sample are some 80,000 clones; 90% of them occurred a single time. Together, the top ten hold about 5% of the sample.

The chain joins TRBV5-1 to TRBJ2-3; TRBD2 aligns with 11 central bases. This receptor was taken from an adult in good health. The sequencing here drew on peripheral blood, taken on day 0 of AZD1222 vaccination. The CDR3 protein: CASGRVAGGPSRQDTQYF. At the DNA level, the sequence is TGCGCCAGCGGTAGAGTAGCGGGGGGGCCGAGTCGCCAAGATACGCAGTATTTT.